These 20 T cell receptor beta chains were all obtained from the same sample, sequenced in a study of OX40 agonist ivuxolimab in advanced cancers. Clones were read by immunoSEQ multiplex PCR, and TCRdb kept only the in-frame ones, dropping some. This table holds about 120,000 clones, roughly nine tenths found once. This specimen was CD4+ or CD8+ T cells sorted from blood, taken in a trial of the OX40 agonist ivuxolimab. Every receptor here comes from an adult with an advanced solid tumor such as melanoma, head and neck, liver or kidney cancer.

This CDR3 is CASSTDRMNTEAFF. Written as DNA, the CDR3 is TGTGCCAGTAGTACCGACCGAATGAACACTGAAGCTTTCTTT. V and J are TRBV19 and TRBJ1-1; D uncertain. Germline CDR1 is LNHDA and CDR2 is SQIVND (reference sequence). The V and J ends lost 4 bases and 0 bases respectively, with 9 bases between them. The CDR3 has 14 residues.

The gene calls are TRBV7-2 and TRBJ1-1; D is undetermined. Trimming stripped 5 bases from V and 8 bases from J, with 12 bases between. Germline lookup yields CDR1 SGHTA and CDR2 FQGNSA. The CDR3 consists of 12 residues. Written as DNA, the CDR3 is TGTGCCAGCAGCCTGATGGGCTTCGAAGCTTTCTTT. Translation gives CASSLMGFEAFF.

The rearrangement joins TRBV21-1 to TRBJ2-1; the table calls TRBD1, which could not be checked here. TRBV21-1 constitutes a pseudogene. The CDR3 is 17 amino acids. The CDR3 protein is CASSGPRGRPRQLGEFF. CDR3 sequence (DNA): TGTGCCAGCAGCGGCCCCAGGGGCCGGCCTAGACAATTGGGGGAGTTCTTC.

The CDR3 protein is CASRNSQDSYGYTF. The CDR3 DNA reads as TGTGCCAGCAGAAACTCTCAGGACAGCTATGGCTACACCTTC. This chain links TRBV28 with TRBJ1-2; D possibly corresponds to TRBD1 (6 bases). Trimming left V 6 bases short and J 4 bases short, with 15 bases between. The CDR3 extends over 14 amino acids. Germline-derived CDR1 and CDR2 are MDHEN and SYDVKM.

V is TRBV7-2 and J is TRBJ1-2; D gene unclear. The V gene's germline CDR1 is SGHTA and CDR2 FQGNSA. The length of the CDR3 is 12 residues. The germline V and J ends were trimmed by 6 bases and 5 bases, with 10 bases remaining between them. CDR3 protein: CASSNSPYGYTF. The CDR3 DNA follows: TGTGCCAGCAGTAACAGCCCTTATGGCTACACCTTC.

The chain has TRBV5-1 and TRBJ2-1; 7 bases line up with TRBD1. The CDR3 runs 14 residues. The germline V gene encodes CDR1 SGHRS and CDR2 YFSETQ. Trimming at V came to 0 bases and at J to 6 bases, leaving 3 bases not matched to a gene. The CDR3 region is CASSLGQGVNEQFF. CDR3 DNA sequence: TGCGCCAGCAGCTTGGGTCAGGGGGTCAATGAGCAGTTCTTC.

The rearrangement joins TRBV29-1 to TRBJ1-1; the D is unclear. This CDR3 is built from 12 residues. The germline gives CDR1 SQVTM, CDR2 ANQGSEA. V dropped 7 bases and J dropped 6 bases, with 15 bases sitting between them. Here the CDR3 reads CSGQLSGPEAFF. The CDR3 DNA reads TGCAGCGGCCAACTGAGCGGGCCTGAAGCTTTCTTT.

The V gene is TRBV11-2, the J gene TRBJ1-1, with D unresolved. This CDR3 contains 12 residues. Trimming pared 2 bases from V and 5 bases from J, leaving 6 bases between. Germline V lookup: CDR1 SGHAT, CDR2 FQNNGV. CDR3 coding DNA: TGTGCCAGCAGCTTAAGGTGGACTGAAGCTTTCTTT. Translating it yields CASSLRWTEAFF.

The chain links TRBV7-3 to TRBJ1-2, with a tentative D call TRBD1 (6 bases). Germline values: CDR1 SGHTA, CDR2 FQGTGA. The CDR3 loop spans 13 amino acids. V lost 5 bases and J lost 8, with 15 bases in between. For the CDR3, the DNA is TGTGCCAGCAGCCCCGACGGGGGCGTCGGCTACACCTTC. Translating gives CASSPDGGVGYTF.

The CDR3 protein is CASSEGQGRNEQFF. The CDR3 DNA follows: TGCGCCAGCAGTGAGGGACAGGGGAGGAATGAGCAGTTCTTC. The chain couples TRBV10-1 to TRBJ2-1, with 9 bases that match TRBD1. The J segment lost 7 bases and the V segment lost 2 bases, leaving 3 bases of the junction unmatched. The CDR3 extends over 14 amino acids. Germline V gene data show CDR1 as WNHNN and CDR2 as SYGVQD (reference sequence).

In nucleotides, the CDR3 is TGTGCCAGCCGGGGGGCTGGCGGGGGGGCCCGGGAGACCCAGTACTTC. It yields the protein CASRGAGGGARETQYF. The V and J genes are TRBV27 and TRBJ2-5; 9 bases fit TRBD2. V was clipped by 8 bases and J by 5 bases; unmatched bases: 15. Germline V gene data show CDR1 as MNHEY and CDR2 as SMNVEV (reference sequence). The CDR3 is 16 amino acids.

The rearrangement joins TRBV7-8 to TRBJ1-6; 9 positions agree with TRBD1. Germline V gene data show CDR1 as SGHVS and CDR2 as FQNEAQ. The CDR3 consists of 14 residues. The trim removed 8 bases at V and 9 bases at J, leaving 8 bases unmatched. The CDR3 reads CASRTGASGSPLHF. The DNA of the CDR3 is TGTGCCAGCCGGACAGGGGCTTCTGGTTCACCCCTCCACTTT.

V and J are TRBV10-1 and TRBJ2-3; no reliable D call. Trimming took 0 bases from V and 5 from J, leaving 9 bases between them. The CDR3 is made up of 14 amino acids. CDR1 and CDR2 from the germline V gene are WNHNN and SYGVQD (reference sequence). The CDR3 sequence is CASSESWVRDTQYF. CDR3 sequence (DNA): TGCGCCAGCAGTGAGTCGTGGGTGAGAGATACGCAGTATTTT.

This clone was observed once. The CDR3 reads CASSIQGKRTDTQYF. The CDR3 DNA is TGTGCCAGCAGTATACAGGGAAAGAGGACAGATACGCAGTATTTT. The rearrangement uses TRBV27 and TRBJ2-3; D perhaps matches TRBD1 (6 bases). The CDR3 consists of 15 residues. Trimming stripped 5 bases from V and 3 bases from J, with 15 bases between. The germline V gene encodes CDR1 MNHEY and CDR2 SMNVEV (reference sequence).

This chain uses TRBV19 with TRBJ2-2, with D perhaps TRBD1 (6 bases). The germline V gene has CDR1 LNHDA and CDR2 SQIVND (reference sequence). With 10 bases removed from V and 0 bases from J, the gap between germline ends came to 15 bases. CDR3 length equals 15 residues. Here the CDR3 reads CATTGPTTNTGELFF. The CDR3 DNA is TGTGCCACCACAGGGCCCACGACGAACACCGGGGAGCTGTTTTTT.

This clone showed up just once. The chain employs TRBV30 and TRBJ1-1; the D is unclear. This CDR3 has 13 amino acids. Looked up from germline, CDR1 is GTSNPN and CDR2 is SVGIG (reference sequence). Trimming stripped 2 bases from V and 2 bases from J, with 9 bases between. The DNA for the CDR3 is TGTGCCTGGAGTCCCGGACCAAACACTGAAGCTTTCTTT. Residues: CAWSPGPNTEAFF.

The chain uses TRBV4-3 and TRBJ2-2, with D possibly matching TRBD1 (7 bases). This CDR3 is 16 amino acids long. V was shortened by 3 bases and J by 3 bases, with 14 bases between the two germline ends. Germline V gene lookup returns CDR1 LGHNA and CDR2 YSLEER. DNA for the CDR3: TGCGCCAGCAGCCAGGCAGGGGGAGGATACACCGGGGAGCTGTTTTTT. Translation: CASSQAGGGYTGELFF.

The CDR3: CASSQVLSGTGNTIYF. The CDR3, as DNA: TGCGCCAGCAGCCAGGTCCTTTCTGGAACTGGAAACACCATATATTTT. The gene calls are TRBV4-3 and TRBJ1-3, with no clear D. The CDR3 runs to 16 residues. The V end lost 3 bases, the J end lost 2 bases, and 14 bases lay between the germline ends. Looked up from germline, CDR1 is LGHNA and CDR2 is YSLEER.

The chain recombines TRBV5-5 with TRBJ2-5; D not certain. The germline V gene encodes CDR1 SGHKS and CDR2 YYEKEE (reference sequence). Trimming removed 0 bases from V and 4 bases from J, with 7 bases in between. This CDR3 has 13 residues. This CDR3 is CASSLDGRETQYF. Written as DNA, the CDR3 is TGTGCCAGCAGCTTGGATGGCCGAGAGACCCAGTACTTC.

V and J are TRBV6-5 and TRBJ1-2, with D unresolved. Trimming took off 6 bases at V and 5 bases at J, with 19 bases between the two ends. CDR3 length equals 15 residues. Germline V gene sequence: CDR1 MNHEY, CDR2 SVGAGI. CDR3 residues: CASRITMRSDYGYTF. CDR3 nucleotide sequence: TGTGCCAGCAGGATAACGATGAGAAGCGATTATGGCTACACCTTC.